Listed below are T cell receptor beta chains from one sample, sequenced in a study of blood T cell repertoires in COVID-19. TCRdb's table, derived via immunoSEQ multiplex PCR, lists solely in-frame clones and lacks some. The sample records roughly 250,000 clones, around nine tenths being singletons. Material for sequencing was PBMCs or T cells enriched from blood (not recorded which). The receptors stem from a woman younger than 35 who had recovered from COVID-19. CDR3s include the opening cysteine and the closing phenylalanine or tryptophan. A D gene is named only where the DNA matches it firmly. The size entry is marked missing in some rows and otherwise reads once, few, many or a size class.

j_call,d_call,v_call,clone_size,cdr3_aa,cdr3_nt
TRBJ1-5,TRBD1,TRBV5-1,-,CASSSTGAIGNQPQHF,TGCGCCAGCAGCTCGACAGGGGCGATCGGCAATCAGCCCCAGCATTTT
TRBJ2-3,-,TRBV5-1,-,CASSDGDTDTQYF,TGCGCCAGCAGCGACGGGGACACAGATACGCAGTATTTT
TRBJ1-6,-,TRBV27,-,CASSLAGRDSPLHF,TGTGCCAGCAGTTTAGCAGGGAGGGATTCACCCCTCCACTTT
TRBJ1-1,TRBD1,TRBV27,-,CASSPNGGQYTEAFF,TGTGCCAGCAGTCCCAACGGGGGACAGTACACTGAAGCTTTCTTT
TRBJ2-4,TRBD1,TRBV6-5,-,CASSPTGDIQYF,TGTGCCAGCAGTCCGACAGGGGACATTCAGTACTTC
TRBJ2-3,TRBD2,TRBV3-1/TRBV3-2,-,CASSRGLAGGDTQYF,TGTGCCAGCAGCAGGGGACTAGCGGGAGGAGATACGCAGTATTTT
TRBJ2-7,TRBD2,TRBV28,-,CASRTTGGFRSEQYF,TGTGCCAGCAGGACGACCGGGGGGTTCCGAAGCGAGCAGTACTTC
TRBJ2-7,TRBD2,TRBV10-3,-,CAISEQTSGSAEQYF,TGTGCCATCAGTGAGCAAACTAGCGGGAGTGCCGAGCAGTACTTC
TRBJ1-4,TRBD1,TRBV24-1,once,CATSDRDRGFGLFF,TGTGCCACCAGTGATAGGGACAGGGGTTTCGGGCTGTTTTTT
TRBJ1-1,-,TRBV5-1,-,CASTTGAEVGTEAFF,TGCGCCAGCACAACAGGCGCCGAGGTAGGGACTGAAGCTTTCTTT
TRBJ1-3,-,TRBV6-5,-,CASSYLSGPGNTIYF,TGTGCCAGCAGTTACTTATCGGGTCCTGGAAACACCATATATTTT
TRBJ2-1,-,TRBV9,-,CASSPQAPTYNEQFF,TGTGCCAGCAGCCCCCAAGCGCCCACCTACAATGAGCAGTTCTTC
TRBJ2-1,TRBD2,TRBV24-1,once,CATSGLAGMYNEQFF,TGTGCCACCAGTGGGCTAGCGGGTATGTACAATGAGCAGTTCTTC
TRBJ2-5,TRBD1,TRBV29-1,-,CSVDPTGQLYF,TGCAGCGTTGACCCGACAGGGCAGTTATACTTC
TRBJ1-1,TRBD1,TRBV2,-,CASSWDRANTEAFF,TGTGCCAGCAGTTGGGACAGGGCGAACACTGAAGCTTTCTTT
TRBJ1-4,-,TRBV4-3,-,CASSLSGGLTNEKLFF,TGCGCCAGCAGCCTCTCGGGGGGCCTCACTAATGAAAAACTGTTTTTT
TRBJ2-1,TRBD1,TRBV7-2,-,CASSLVQWRQGANEQFF,TGTGCCAGCAGCTTAGTCCAGTGGCGGCAGGGGGCGAATGAGCAGTTCTTC
TRBJ1-5,TRBD1,TRBV7-2,-,CASSPRQGLGNQPQHF,TGTGCCAGCAGCCCTAGACAGGGGTTGGGCAATCAGCCCCAGCATTTT
TRBJ2-7,-,TRBV11-1,-,CASSNSRGSYEQYF,TGTGCCAGCAGCAACTCCAGGGGTTCCTACGAGCAGTACTTC
TRBJ2-3,-,TRBV6-1,-,CASSGGIYGGSSTDTQYF,TGTGCCAGCAGTGGGGGGATCTACGGGGGAAGTAGCACAGATACGCAGTATTTT
TRBJ2-1,TRBD2,TRBV4-1,-,CASSQDYYDRTSGSPYNEQFF,TGCGCCAGCAGCCAAGATTACTATGACCGGACTAGCGGGAGCCCCTACAATGAGCAGTTCTTC
TRBJ1-1,TRBD1,TRBV4-2,-,CASSQDPRDRGQKILKAFF,TGTGCCAGCAGCCAAGATCCCCGGGACAGGGGGCAAAAGATCTTAAAAGCTTTCTTT
TRBJ1-2,-,TRBV24-1,-,CATSNDRAGGYTF,TGTGCCACCAGTAACGACAGAGCGGGGGGCTACACCTTC
TRBJ1-5,TRBD1,TRBV19,once,CASRDSDQPQHF,TGTGCCAGCAGGGACAGTGATCAGCCCCAGCATTTT
TRBJ2-6,TRBD1,TRBV28,-,CASRQPWTGDGANVLTF,TGTGCCAGCAGACAACCCTGGACAGGGGACGGGGCCAACGTCCTGACTTTC
TRBJ2-1,TRBD2,TRBV11-3,once,CASSPKLRGISGGPYNEQFF,TGTGCCAGCAGCCCGAAGCTGAGGGGCATTAGCGGGGGGCCATACAATGAGCAGTTCTTC
TRBJ2-7,-,TRBV3-1/TRBV3-2,-,CASSQGDYEQYF,TGTGCCAGCAGCCAAGGCGACTACGAGCAGTACTTC
TRBJ2-1,TRBD1,TRBV7-3,-,CASSQSWTGDNEQFF,TGTGCCAGCAGCCAGTCGTGGACAGGTGACAATGAGCAGTTCTTC
TRBJ2-3,TRBD1,TRBV24-1,-,CATSEGTGVTTQYF,TGTGCCACCAGTGAGGGGACAGGGGTTACTACGCAGTATTTT
TRBJ1-1,-,TRBV28,once,CASSTPAGADTEAFF,TGTGCCAGCAGTACCCCCGCGGGGGCCGACACTGAAGCTTTCTTT
TRBJ2-5,TRBD2,TRBV2,-,CASTSFRAGPWETQYF,TGTGCCAGCACCTCTTTTCGAGCGGGACCGTGGGAGACCCAGTACTTC
TRBJ1-2,-,TRBV24-1,-,CATSPEWEGSGYTF,TGTGCCACCAGTCCTGAATGGGAGGGGAGTGGCTACACCTTC
TRBJ2-7,TRBD1,TRBV7-8,few,CASSYRTGTYEQYF,TGTGCCAGCAGCTACAGGACAGGGACCTACGAGCAGTACTTC
TRBJ1-5,-,TRBV19,-,CASRTVARSNQPQHF,TGTGCCAGTAGGACCGTAGCACGGAGCAATCAGCCCCAGCATTTT
TRBJ2-7,TRBD2,TRBV5-1,few,CASSLELAVTRQQYF,TGCGCCAGCAGCTTGGAACTAGCGGTTACCCGACAGCAGTACTTC
TRBJ1-1,-,TRBV19,-,CASSKWGQNTEAFF,TGTGCCAGTAGTAAATGGGGACAGAACACTGAAGCTTTCTTT
TRBJ2-2,-,TRBV4-1,-,CASSQEVTGTGELFF,TGCGCCAGCAGCCAAGAAGTGACAGGCACCGGGGAGCTGTTTTTT
TRBJ2-2,TRBD2,TRBV6-1,-,CASSELAGEGTGELFF,TGTGCCAGCAGTGAGCTAGCGGGAGAGGGCACCGGGGAGCTGTTTTTT
TRBJ1-2,TRBD1,TRBV7-8,-,CASSLVYRGQSGYTF,TGTGCCAGCAGCTTAGTGTACAGGGGGCAATCCGGCTACACCTTC
TRBJ1-1,TRBD1,TRBV11-2,-,CASSYTGGTEAFF,TGTGCCAGCAGCTACACAGGGGGCACTGAAGCTTTCTTT
TRBJ1-4,-,TRBV18,-,CASSLFTTGRGGTEKLFF,TGTGCCAGCTCACTCTTCACAACAGGGAGGGGAGGAACTGAAAAACTGTTTTTT
TRBJ1-3,-,TRBV9,-,CASSGSRLYF,TGTGCCAGCAGCGGAAGCCGGTTATATTTT
TRBJ2-1,-,TRBV28,once,CASNDRDFGDNEQFF,TGTGCCAGCAACGACCGGGATTTCGGAGACAATGAGCAGTTCTTC
TRBJ1-1,-,TRBV4-2,-,CASSQDVEARSGAFF,TGTGCCAGCAGCCAAGATGTCGAAGCCCGCTCCGGAGCTTTCTTT
TRBJ1-4,-,TRBV10-3,-,CASQGSGEKLFF,TGTGCCAGCCAGGGGTCGGGGGAAAAACTGTTTTTT
TRBJ2-7,-,TRBV7-8,-,CASSLGSVVTYEQYF,TGTGCCAGCAGCTTAGGATCGGTTGTAACCTACGAGCAGTACTTC
TRBJ1-1,-,TRBV14,once,CASSLHRVRAEAFF,TGTGCCAGCAGCCTACACAGGGTACGGGCTGAAGCTTTCTTT
TRBJ2-1,TRBD2,TRBV19,-,CASSSTSPSGRQNEQFF,TGTGCCAGTAGCAGTACCTCTCCTAGCGGGAGGCAAAATGAGCAGTTCTTC
TRBJ2-7,TRBD1,TRBV2,-,CASSNGQGGNYEQYF,TGTGCCAGCAGTAACGGACAGGGGGGAAACTACGAGCAGTACTTC
TRBJ1-2,-,TRBV28,-,CASRKAGVNYGYTF,TGTGCCAGCAGAAAAGCAGGGGTCAACTATGGCTACACCTTC
TRBJ2-7,TRBD1,TRBV6-5,-,CASSFNTGAYEQYF,TGTGCCAGCAGTTTTAATACAGGGGCCTACGAGCAGTACTTC
TRBJ2-7,-,TRBV7-9,once,CASAIGQTYEQYF,TGTGCCAGCGCCATTGGACAGACCTACGAGCAGTACTTC
TRBJ2-1,TRBD2,TRBV7-6,-,CASSNSGGLSYNEQFF,TGTGCCAGCAGCAATAGCGGGGGTCTCTCCTACAATGAGCAGTTCTTC
TRBJ1-5,TRBD1,TRBV27,once,CASSLSGYRGRLINSQPQHF,TGTGCCAGCAGCCTATCTGGTTACAGGGGGCGCCTAATTAATTCCCAGCCCCAGCATTTT
TRBJ2-6,TRBD2,TRBV5-4,-,CASRAGGRASGANVLTF,TGTGCCAGCCGTGCGGGCGGGAGGGCCTCTGGGGCCAACGTCCTGACTTTC
TRBJ1-2,TRBD1,TRBV12-3/TRBV12-4,-,CASSLRDSYGYTF,TGTGCCAGCAGTCTCCGGGACAGCTATGGCTACACCTTC
TRBJ2-1,TRBD2,TRBV28,-,CASSPGLAGTNEQFF,TGTGCCAGCAGTCCGGGACTAGCGGGAACCAATGAGCAGTTCTTC